The 4 T cell receptor beta chains below come from one sample, sequenced in a study of glioma-infiltrating T cells after dendritic cell vaccination. Profiling relied on immunoSEQ multiplex PCR, and the TCRdb table lists in-frame clones only, not all of them. The sample holds around 96,000 clones, 79% seen once. The source material was blood, sampled before dendritic cell vaccination. The source of these receptors is a human donor with glioblastoma.

The V gene is TRBV11-3, the J gene TRBJ1-1; D not certain. CDR1 and CDR2 from the germline V gene are SGHNT and YENEEA. The CDR3 spans 13 residues. V was pared by 5 bases and J by 3 bases, with 10 bases between. The CDR3 sequence: CASSPRRDTEAFF. CDR3 bases: TGTGCCAGCAGCCCCCGGAGGGACACTGAAGCTTTCTTT. The full variable domain, rest sourced from reference TRBV11-3 and TRBJ1-1, is EAGVVQSPRYKIIEKKQPVAFWCNPISGHNTLYWYLQNLGQGPELLIRYENEEAVDDSQLPKDRFSAERLKGVDSTLKIQPAELGDSAVYLCASSPRRDTEAFFGQGTRLTVV.

This rearrangement joins TRBV27 to TRBJ2-2; 16 positions agree with TRBD2. The germline V gene encodes CDR1 MNHEY and CDR2 SMNVEV (reference sequence). The CDR3 is 14 amino acids. J was trimmed by 9 bases and V by 10 bases; bases with no gene match: 5. CDR3 protein: CATWGLAGGWELFF. DNA of the CDR3: TGTGCCACCTGGGGACTAGCGGGAGGGTGGGAGCTGTTTTTT.

The rearrangement links TRBV9 to TRBJ2-1; D uncertain. The V gene's germline CDR1 is SGDLS and CDR2 YYNGEE. The CDR3 loop spans 16 amino acids. The germline V and J ends were trimmed by 0 bases and 0 bases, with 10 bases remaining between them. DNA of the CDR3: TGTGCCAGCAGCGTAGTTCCAGACACCTCCTACAATGAGCAGTTCTTC. It codes for CASSVVPDTSYNEQFF. Supplemented by reference TRBV9 and TRBJ2-1, the full variable domain reads DSGVTQTPKHLITATGQRVTLRCSPRSGDLSVYWYQQSLDQGLQFLIQYYNGEERAKGNILERFSAQQFPDLHSELNLSSLELGDSALYFCASSVVPDTSYNEQFFGPGTRLTVL.

The chain combines TRBV5-4 with TRBJ1-1; maybe TRBD1 (5 bases). The CDR3 spans 15 residues. Germline CDR1 is SGHNT and CDR2 is YYREEE (reference sequence). V lost 0 bases and J 4 bases, leaving 13 bases between the germline ends. This chain's CDR3 is CASSLDRGGGTEAFF. As DNA, the CDR3 is TGTGCCAGCAGCTTGGACCGGGGGGGAGGCACTGAAGCTTTCTTT.